This record covers a single T cell receptor (beta chain). The data are from a study of blood T cell repertoires in COVID-19. Study at large: Sites in the United States, Italy and Spain provided acute and convalescent COVID-19 samples. Sample material is recorded as cDNA or gDNA derived from T cells, B-cell-depleted T cells, or PBMCs.

As originally analysed: Estimation of nucleated cell counts was performed using reference gene primer amplification. Only in-frame clones appear in the TCRdb table, and some are missing; sequencing was by immunoSEQ multiplex PCR. V, J and clone size were drawn from that table, and D and trimming were deduced from the DNA. The sample lists almost 70,000 clones; about 91% were seen once. Germline CDR1 is SNHLY and CDR2 is FYNNEI. The CDR3 contains 11 residues. Trimming left V 8 bases short and J 9 bases short, with 13 bases between. This clonotype was obtained from a woman aged 70-85 years with acute or convalescent COVID-19. Sequencing was done on a sample of peripheral blood. J is TRBJ1-1 and V is TRBV2, with a possible D match to TRBD1 (6 bases). CDR3 amino acids: CASGSTGKAFF. DNA of the CDR3: TGTGCCAGCGGATCAACAGGGAAAGCTTTCTTT.